The 18 T cell receptor beta chains listed next were all sequenced from one sample in a study of beta chain features in type 1 diabetes. Findings and limits, study-wide: Shorter TCRB CDR3s, moderately but significantly so, were found in Type 1 diabetes patients in all four CD4+ subsets.

What was sequenced were expressed TCRB transcripts, since all of the isolated RNA had been reverse transcribed. Sequencing was performed with immunoSEQ multiplex PCR; in TCRdb, only in-frame clones are kept and a portion is missing. The sample comprises a few hundred thousand clones, roughly 14% of which are singletons, and about 0.016% rests with the top ten. For these receptors, no antigen is known. The sequenced sample was naive CD4+ T cells from blood. Receptor source: a woman in her late teens or twenties with type 1 diabetes.

In this sample, this clone turned up a few times. The chain uses TRBV6-5 and TRBJ2-7; tentative D call: TRBD2 (5 bases). CDR1 and CDR2 (germline): MNHEY, SVGAGI. The CDR3 length is 14 residues. Trimming stripped 6 bases from V and 0 bases from J, with 12 bases between. The CDR3 reads CASSHRGSSYEQYV. The DNA of the CDR3 is TGTGCCAGCAGCCATCGTGGGAGCTCCTACGAGCAGTACGTC.

The chain uses TRBV27 and TRBJ1-1; D remains unclear. This CDR3 spans 12 amino acids. The germline gives CDR1 MNHEY, CDR2 SMNVEV (reference sequence). The ends were cut back, 3 bases at V and 5 bases at J, with 7 bases in the middle. CDR3 residues: CASSFAGTEAFF. The DNA for the CDR3 is TGTGCCAGCAGTTTCGCGGGGACTGAAGCTTTCTTT.

The rearrangement joins TRBV5-1 to TRBJ2-1; 8 bases are shared with TRBD1. Trimming removed 2 bases from V and 10 bases from J; junction bases left unmatched: 14. CDR3 length equals 16 residues. The germline V gene has CDR1 SGHRS and CDR2 YFSETQ. DNA of the CDR3: TGCGCCAGCAGCTTCCCGAATCCGACAGGGGAAGGGGAGCAGTTCTTC. It codes for CASSFPNPTGEGEQFF.

This clone came up a few times. The chain carries TRBV11-2 and TRBJ2-3; the match to TRBD2 covers 7 bases. Germline CDR1 SGHAT, CDR2 FQNNGV. V gave up 3 bases and J gave up 7 bases; unmatched junction bases: 10. CDR3 length equals 15 residues. CDR3 in DNA: TGTGCCAGCAGCTTTACGCCTAGCGGTGAATATACGCAGTATTTT. This codes for CASSFTPSGEYTQYF.

Here the CDR3 DNA reads TGTGCCAGCAGCGTAGCGTACGGGGGAGTGGATGAGCAGTTCTTC. Translating it yields CASSVAYGGVDEQFF. This rearrangement joins TRBV9 to TRBJ2-1, with D tentatively TRBD2 (6 bases). Germline values: CDR1 SGDLS, CDR2 YYNGEE. This CDR3 comprises 15 residues. Trimming cost V 0 bases and J 8 bases, with 15 bases left between them.

This clone was counted between two and nine times. J is TRBJ1-2 and V is TRBV30, with 7 bases lining up with TRBD1. Germline V CDR1 and CDR2: GTSNPN, SVGIG (reference sequence). The CDR3 loop spans 13 amino acids. CDR3 DNA: TGTGCGATCAGGTTGGGCAGGGGGTATGGCTACACCTTC. It translates to CAIRLGRGYGYTF.

The chain carries TRBV4-2 and TRBJ1-1; D is perhaps TRBD1 (5 bases). Germline V gene sequence: CDR1 LGHNA, CDR2 YNFKEQ. This CDR3 is built from 13 residues. The V end lost 4 bases, the J end lost 11 bases, and 17 bases lay between the germline ends. The CDR3 DNA sequence: TGTGCCAGCAGCCCGGGGGAAGGGGTTGGGGCTTTCTTT. Its protein is CASSPGEGVGAFF.

This chain links TRBV15 with TRBJ2-2; unclear D gene. Looked up from germline, CDR1 is LNHNV and CDR2 is YYDKDF (reference sequence). The CDR3 has 15 amino acids. The germline V and J ends were trimmed by 0 bases and 1 base, with 6 bases remaining between them. CDR3 coding DNA: TGTGCCACCAGCAGAGACAGGAAGAACACCGGGGAGCTGTTTTTT. Protein sequence: CATSRDRKNTGELFF.

The CDR3 sequence: CASSPGTSGYNEQFF. The DNA of the CDR3 is TGTGCCAGCAGCCCCGGGACTAGCGGATACAATGAGCAGTTCTTC. The J gene is TRBJ2-1, the V gene TRBV7-2; TRBD2 matches 11 bases. V lost 5 bases and J lost 4; bases outside the gene matches: 4. This CDR3 comprises 15 residues. CDR1 and CDR2 (germline): SGHTA, FQGNSA.

The J gene is TRBJ1-2, the V gene TRBV27; tentatively, D is TRBD1 (5 bases). The CDR3 is made up of 15 amino acids. Germline assignment: CDR1 MNHEY and CDR2 SMNVEV (reference sequence). Trimming left V 6 bases short and J 4 bases short, with 18 bases between. CDR3 protein: CASSGTQGLGYGYTF. The CDR3 DNA reads as TGTGCCAGCAGCGGGACTCAGGGACTAGGCTATGGCTACACCTTC.

This clone was seen a handful of times. As DNA, the CDR3 is TGTGCCAGCAGCTTGTCAGGGGCGCGGATCAGGAACACTGAAGCTTTCTTT. Translating gives CASSLSGARIRNTEAFF. The rearrangement joins TRBV5-4 to TRBJ1-1; D perhaps matches TRBD1 (6 bases). From germline, CDR1 is SGHNT and CDR2 YYREEE (reference sequence). The CDR3 spans 17 residues. Trimming pared 1 base from V and 1 base from J, leaving 17 bases between.

CDR3 amino acids: CASSPETAKRPQHF. The DNA of the CDR3 is TGTGCCAGCAGCCCAGAGACAGCGAAGCGGCCCCAGCATTTT. This chain uses TRBV7-8 with TRBJ1-5; D might be TRBD1 (5 bases). V was shortened by 5 bases and J by 9 bases, with 17 bases between the two germline ends. This CDR3 spans 14 amino acids. The germline gives CDR1 SGHVS, CDR2 FQNEAQ.

The chain has TRBV6-1 and TRBJ1-5; no clear D gene. The V end was cut by 5 bases, the J end by 0 bases, with 11 bases between. The CDR3 is made up of 15 amino acids. The germline gives CDR1 MNHNS, CDR2 SASEGT. CDR3 DNA sequence: TGTGCCAGCAGTAAAACCGACTATAGCAATCAGCCCCAGCATTTT. It is translated as CASSKTDYSNQPQHF.

This clone appeared a few times. The rearrangement joins TRBV7-9 to TRBJ2-2; weak D call: TRBD2 (6 bases). The ends were cut back, 6 bases at V and 3 bases at J, with 20 bases in the middle. Germline lookup yields CDR1 SEHNR and CDR2 FQNEAQ (reference sequence). The CDR3 is 17 residues long. The CDR3 region is CASSLGVSGGYTGELFF. The DNA for the CDR3 is TGTGCCAGCAGTTTGGGGGTTAGCGGAGGCTACACCGGGGAGCTGTTTTTT.

This sequence joins TRBV29-1 and TRBJ1-1, with D possibly being TRBD1 (5 bases). Deletions cut 6 bases from V and 0 bases from J, with 17 bases between. The V gene's germline CDR1 is SQVTM and CDR2 ANQGSEA. The CDR3 is made up of 15 amino acids. The CDR3 region has the DNA TGCAGCGTGGGCTCTTGGGGGGGGTTGAACACTGAAGCTTTCTTT. Its protein is CSVGSWGGLNTEAFF.

This clone came up a few times. CDR3 in DNA: TGTGCCAGCAGAACCGCAGGGGTTCCTCAGCCCCAGCATTTT. Protein sequence: CASRTAGVPQPQHF. The chain has TRBV28 and TRBJ1-5; D is perhaps TRBD1 (6 bases). CDR3 size: 14 residues. V shed 6 bases and J shed 6 bases, with 15 bases lying between them. Germline V CDR1 and CDR2: MDHEN, SYDVKM. The whole variable domain, filled in from reference TRBV28 and TRBJ1-5, reads DVKVTQSSRYLVKRTGEKVFLECVQDMDHENMFWYRQDPGLGLRLIYFSYDVKMKEKGDIPEGYSVSREKKERFSLILESASTNQTSMYLCASRTAGVPQPQHFGDGTRLSIL.

There are a few counts of this clone. The rearrangement links TRBV28 to TRBJ2-3; no reliable D call. The CDR3 spans 12 residues. Germline values: CDR1 MDHEN, CDR2 SYDVKM. V lost 6 bases, J lost 5 bases, and 9 bases lay in between. CDR3: CASRTRLDTQYF. DNA for the CDR3: TGTGCCAGCAGAACTCGATTAGATACGCAGTATTTT.

V is TRBV18 and J is TRBJ2-1, with D possibly being TRBD2 (6 bases). This CDR3 contains 14 residues. Looked up from germline, CDR1 is KGHSH and CDR2 is LQKENI. Trimming removed 3 bases at V and 0 bases at J, with 6 bases between. CDR3 in amino acids: CASSPGSSYNEQFF. CDR3 DNA: TGTGCCAGCTCACCCGGGAGCTCCTACAATGAGCAGTTCTTC. The full variable domain, completed using reference TRBV18 and TRBJ2-1, is NAGVMQNPRHLVRRRGQEARLRCSPMKGHSHVYWYRQLPEEGLKFMVYLQKENIIDESGMPKERFSAEFPKEGPSILRIQQVVRGDSAAYFCASSPGSSYNEQFFGPGTRLTVL.